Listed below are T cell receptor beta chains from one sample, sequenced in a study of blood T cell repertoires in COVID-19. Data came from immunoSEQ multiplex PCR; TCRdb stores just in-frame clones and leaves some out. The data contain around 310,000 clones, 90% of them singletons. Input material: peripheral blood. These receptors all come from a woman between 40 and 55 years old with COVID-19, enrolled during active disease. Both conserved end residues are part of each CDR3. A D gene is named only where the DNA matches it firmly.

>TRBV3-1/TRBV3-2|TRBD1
CASSHAGTGSDTGELFF
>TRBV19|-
CASSTQTGGRAQYF
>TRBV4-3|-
CASSQSELRDTEAFF
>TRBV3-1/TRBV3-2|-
CASSPPGQNTEAFF
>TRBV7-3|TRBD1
CASKQTGGTEAFF
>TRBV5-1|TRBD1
CASSLAQLTGLTGELFF
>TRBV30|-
CAWFNRVTGGYTF
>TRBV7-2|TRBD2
CASSPGDGGYEQYF
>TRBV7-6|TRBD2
CASSRTSGATGELFF
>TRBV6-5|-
CASSYSGQSDTEAFF
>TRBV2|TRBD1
CASSNRGHTEAFF
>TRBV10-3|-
CAISMTQETQYF
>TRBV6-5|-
CASSSSGTFLFF
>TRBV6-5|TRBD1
CASSWDSYGYTF
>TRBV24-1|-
CATSLREASATSEQYF
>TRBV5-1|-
CASSSYPGSYEQYF
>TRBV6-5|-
CASSSSGRNTEAFF
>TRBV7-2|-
CASSLAGANTGELFF
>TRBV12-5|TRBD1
CASGLAWDRGSDYGYTF
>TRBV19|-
CASKWEEGSPLHF
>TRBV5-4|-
CASSSKAGPGGYTF
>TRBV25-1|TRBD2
CASQQPSGRAGWNEQFF
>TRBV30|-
CAWSVGPGRTVMNTEAFF
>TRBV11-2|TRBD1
CASSPWDRGVTEAFF
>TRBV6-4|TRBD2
CASSLEAGGVYEQYF
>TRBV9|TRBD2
CASSPRGAGGLETQYF
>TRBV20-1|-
CSARANTEAFF
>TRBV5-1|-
CASSFGTRMNTEAFF
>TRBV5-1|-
CASSWNPESGSTDTQYF
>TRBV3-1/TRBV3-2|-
CASSQDRRNEEGYTF
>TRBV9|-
CASSPIPSGANVLTF
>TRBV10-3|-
CAISGGPPSGNTIYF
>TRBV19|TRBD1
CASSLDPGQGDQPQHF
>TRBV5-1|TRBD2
CASSLSGSRETQYF
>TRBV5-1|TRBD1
CASSSGQGTDEQFF
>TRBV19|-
CASRRAGGSGANVLTF
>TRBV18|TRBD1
CASSQDRGRGEKLFF
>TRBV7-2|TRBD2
CASSRARTSRKETQYF
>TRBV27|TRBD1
CASTPFRGRGYGYTF
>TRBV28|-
CASSPPQETQYF
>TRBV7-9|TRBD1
CASSQRPSIGGSGANVLTF
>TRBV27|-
CASYAQGGGTEAFF
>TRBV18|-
CASSPPAGTEAFF
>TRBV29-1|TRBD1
CSVGIGDSHEKLFF
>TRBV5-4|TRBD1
CASSLRTGVNTEAFF
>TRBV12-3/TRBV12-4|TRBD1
CASSLYRGNEQFF
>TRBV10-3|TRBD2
CAISDRLAGASYEQYF